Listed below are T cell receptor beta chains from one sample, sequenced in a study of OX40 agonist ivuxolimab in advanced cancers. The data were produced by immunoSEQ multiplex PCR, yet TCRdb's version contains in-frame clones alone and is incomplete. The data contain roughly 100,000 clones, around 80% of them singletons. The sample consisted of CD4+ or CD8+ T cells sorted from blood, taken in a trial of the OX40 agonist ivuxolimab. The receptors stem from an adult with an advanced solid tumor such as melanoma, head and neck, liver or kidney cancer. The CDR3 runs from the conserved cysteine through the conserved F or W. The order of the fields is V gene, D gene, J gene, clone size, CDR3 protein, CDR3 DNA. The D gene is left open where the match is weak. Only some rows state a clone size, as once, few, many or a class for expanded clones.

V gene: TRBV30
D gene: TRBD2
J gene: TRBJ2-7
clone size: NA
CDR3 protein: CAWQAGGPYEQYF
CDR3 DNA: TGTGCCTGGCAAGCGGGGGGGCCGTACGAGCAGTACTTC

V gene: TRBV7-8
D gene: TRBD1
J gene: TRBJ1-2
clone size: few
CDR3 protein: CASSSRIPRQGLDGYTF
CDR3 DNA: TGTGCCAGCAGCTCGCGGATACCCCGACAGGGTTTAGATGGCTACACCTTC

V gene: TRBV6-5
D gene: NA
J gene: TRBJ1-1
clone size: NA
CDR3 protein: CASSYSREALTEAFF
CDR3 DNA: TGTGCCAGCAGTTACAGCAGGGAGGCTTTGACTGAAGCTTTCTTT

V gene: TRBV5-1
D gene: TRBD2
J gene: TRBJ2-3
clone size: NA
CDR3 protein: CASSSGGSTDTQYF
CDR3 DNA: TGCGCCAGCAGCTCCGGGGGGAGCACAGATACGCAGTATTTT

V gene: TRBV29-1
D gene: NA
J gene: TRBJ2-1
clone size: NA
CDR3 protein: CSVEGLENEQFF
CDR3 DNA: TGCAGCGTTGAAGGACTAGAAAATGAGCAGTTCTTC

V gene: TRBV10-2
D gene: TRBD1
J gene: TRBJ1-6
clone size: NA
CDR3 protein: CASTNRGGSPLHF
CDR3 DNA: TGCGCCAGCACCAACAGGGGAGGGTCACCCCTCCACTTT

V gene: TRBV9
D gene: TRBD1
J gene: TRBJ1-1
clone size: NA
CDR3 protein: CASSGQGRTEAFF
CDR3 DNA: TGTGCCAGCAGCGGACAGGGGAGAACTGAAGCTTTCTTT

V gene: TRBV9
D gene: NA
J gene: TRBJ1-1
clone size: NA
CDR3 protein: CASSASGQSYTEAFF
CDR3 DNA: TGTGCCAGCAGCGCCTCGGGACAAAGCTACACTGAAGCTTTCTTT

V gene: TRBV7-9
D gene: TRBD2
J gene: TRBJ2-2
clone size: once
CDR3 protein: CASSKRLAKDTGELFF
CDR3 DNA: TGTGCCAGCAGCAAGAGACTAGCTAAGGACACCGGGGAGCTGTTTTTT

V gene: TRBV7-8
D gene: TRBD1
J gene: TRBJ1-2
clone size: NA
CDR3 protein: CASSLVSVLRDSYYGYTF
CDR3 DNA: TGTGCCAGCAGCTTAGTCAGTGTGTTACGGGACAGCTACTATGGCTACACCTTC

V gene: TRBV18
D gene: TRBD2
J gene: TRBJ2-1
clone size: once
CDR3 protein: CASSPRLAGNINEQFF
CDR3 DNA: TGTGCCAGCTCACCCCGACTAGCGGGAAACATCAATGAGCAGTTCTTC

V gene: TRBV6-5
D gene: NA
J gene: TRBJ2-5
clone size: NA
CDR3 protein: CASSYSTGKGQETQYF
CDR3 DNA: TGTGCCAGCAGTTACTCGACCGGAAAGGGCCAAGAGACCCAGTACTTC

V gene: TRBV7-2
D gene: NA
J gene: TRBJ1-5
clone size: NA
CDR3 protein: CASSFKGGGSFSNQPQHF
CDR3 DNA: TGTGCCAGCAGCTTTAAGGGCGGCGGGTCCTTTAGCAATCAGCCCCAGCATTTT

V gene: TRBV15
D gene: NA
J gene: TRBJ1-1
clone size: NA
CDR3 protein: CATSRDTIQTNTEAFF
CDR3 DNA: TGTGCCACCAGCAGAGATACAATTCAGACGAACACTGAAGCTTTCTTT

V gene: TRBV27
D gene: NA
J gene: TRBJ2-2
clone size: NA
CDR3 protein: CASSLSNYGGELFF
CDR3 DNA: TGTGCCAGCAGTTTATCGAATTACGGCGGGGAGCTGTTTTTT

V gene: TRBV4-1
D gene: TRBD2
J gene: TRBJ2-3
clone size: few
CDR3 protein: CASSQSQLAGGEDTQYF
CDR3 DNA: TGCGCCAGCAGCCAATCCCAACTAGCGGGAGGGGAAGATACGCAGTATTTT

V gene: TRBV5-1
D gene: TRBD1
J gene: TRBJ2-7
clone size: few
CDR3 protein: CASSLMADRAIYEQYF
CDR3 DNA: TGCGCCAGCAGCTTGATGGCTGACAGGGCTATCTACGAGCAGTACTTC

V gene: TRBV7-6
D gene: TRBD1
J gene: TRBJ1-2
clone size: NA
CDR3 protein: CASSLTGTGDYGYTF
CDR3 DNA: TGTGCCAGCAGCTTAACCGGGACAGGGGATTATGGCTACACCTTC

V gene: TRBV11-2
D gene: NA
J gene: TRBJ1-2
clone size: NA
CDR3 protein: CASSLDGGFGGYTF
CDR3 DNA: TGTGCCAGCAGCTTAGATGGAGGGTTCGGCGGCTACACCTTC

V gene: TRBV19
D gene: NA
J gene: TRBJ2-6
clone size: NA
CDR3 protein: CATNSWRAGANVLTF
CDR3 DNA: TGTGCCACTAACTCCTGGAGGGCTGGGGCCAACGTCCTGACTTTC

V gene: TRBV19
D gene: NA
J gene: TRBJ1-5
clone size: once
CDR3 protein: CASSPRGTGAIQPQHF
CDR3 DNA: TGTGCCAGTAGTCCCCGGGGTACGGGGGCCATCCAGCCCCAGCATTTT

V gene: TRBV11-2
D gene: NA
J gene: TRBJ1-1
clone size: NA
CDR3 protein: CASSLVSTPGMNTEAFF
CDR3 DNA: TGTGCCAGCAGCTTAGTATCTACCCCGGGCATGAACACTGAAGCTTTCTTT

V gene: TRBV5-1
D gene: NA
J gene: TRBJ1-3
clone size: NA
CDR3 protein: CASSTNGAAGNTIYF
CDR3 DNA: TGCGCCAGCAGCACCAACGGGGCTGCTGGAAACACCATATATTTT

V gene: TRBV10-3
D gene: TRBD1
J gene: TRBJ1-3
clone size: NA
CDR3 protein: CAIGTGTVAANTIYF
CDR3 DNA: TGTGCCATCGGCACCGGGACAGTCGCCGCGAACACCATATATTTT

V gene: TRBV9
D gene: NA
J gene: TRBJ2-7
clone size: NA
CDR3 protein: CASSVTGSTYEQYF
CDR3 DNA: TGTGCCAGCAGCGTAACCGGGTCCACCTACGAGCAGTACTTC

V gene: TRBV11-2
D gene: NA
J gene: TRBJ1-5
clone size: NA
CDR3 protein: CASSSFRGYQPQHF
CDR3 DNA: TGTGCCAGCAGCTCTTTCAGGGGATATCAGCCCCAGCATTTT